Presented here are 28 T cell receptor beta chains from one specimen sequenced in a study of high-grade serous ovarian cancer treatment subgroups. Some clones are missing from TCRdb's copy, which holds only in-frame ones; the method was immunoSEQ multiplex PCR. The sample holds 7,500 to 8,500 clones, more than 60% seen once. Tumor tissue was taken before any definitive surgery or chemotherapy was given. The sample consisted of tumor tissue. The receptors originated from a human donor with high-grade serous ovarian cancer.

Within the sample, this clone is large. The chain is built from TRBV4-1 and TRBJ1-3; TRBD1 aligns across 10 bases. The V segment lost 2 bases and the J segment 4 bases; nucleotides outside the gene matches: 5. Per the germline V gene, CDR1 is MGHRA and CDR2 is YSYEKL. CDR3 length equals 16 residues. CDR3 DNA sequence: TGCGCCAGCAGCCAATACCCGGGACAGGGGGGAAACACCATATATTTT. It translates to CASSQYPGQGGNTIYF.

V and J are TRBV5-6 and TRBJ1-2, with D unclear. The germline CDR1 and CDR2 sequences are SGHDT and YYEEEE. CDR3 length: 15 amino acids. Trimming took 3 bases from V and 0 from J, leaving 12 bases between them. CDR3 DNA sequence: TGTGCCAGCAGCTCGCGCGCTGTTACTAACTATGGCTACACCTTC. This gives the protein CASSSRAVTNYGYTF.

The chain recombines TRBV2 with TRBJ2-7, with 7 bases identical to TRBD2. CDR1 and CDR2 (germline): SNHLY, FYNNEI. Germline trimming cut 1 base from V and 4 bases from J; bases unmatched to any gene: 7. The CDR3 runs 15 residues. The CDR3 sequence: CASSEGGGPTYEQYF. The CDR3 nucleotides are TGTGCCAGCAGTGAAGGGGGAGGGCCGACGTACGAGCAGTACTTC. The whole variable domain, filled in from reference TRBV2 and TRBJ2-7, reads EPEVTQTPSHQVTQMGQEVILRCVPISNHLYFYWYRQILGQKVEFLVSFYNNEISEKSEIFDDQFSVERPDGSNFTLKIRSTKLEDSAMYFCASSEGGGPTYEQYFGPGTRLTVT.

The genes are TRBV7-3 and TRBJ2-1, with 9 bases that match TRBD1. Per the germline V gene, CDR1 is SGHTA and CDR2 is FQGTGA. There are 15 residues in the CDR3. With V trimmed by 0 bases and J by 6 bases, 3 bases remained unmatched. Here the CDR3 DNA reads TGTGCCAGCAGCTTAACCGGACAGGGGCGCAATGAGCAGTTCTTC. Its translation: CASSLTGQGRNEQFF.

This sequence joins TRBV6-6 and TRBJ1-1, with D perhaps TRBD1 (5 bases). The V gene lost 9 bases and the J gene lost 9 bases, with 11 bases spanning the gap. Germline V lookup: CDR1 MNHNY, CDR2 SVGAGI (reference sequence). This CDR3 is built from 10 residues. The CDR3 loop reads CASRGMKAFF. As DNA, the CDR3 is TGTGCCAGTCGGGGGATGAAAGCTTTCTTT.

The sample holds a few counts of this clone. The chain recombines TRBV6-1 with TRBJ1-2, with TRBD1 identical over 8 bases. This CDR3 comprises 13 residues. CDR1 is MNHNS and CDR2 is SASEGT in the germline V gene. The ends lost 4 bases at V and 7 bases at J; junction bases unmatched: 5. This CDR3 reads CASSGTGNRGYTF. The CDR3 DNA reads as TGTGCCAGCAGTGGGACAGGGAACCGTGGCTACACCTTC.

This clone showed up just a few times. The J gene is TRBJ1-1, the V gene TRBV11-3, with TRBD1 matching 7 bases. The V gene's germline CDR1 is SGHNT and CDR2 YENEEA. Trimming removed 4 bases from V and 1 base from J; junction bases left unmatched: 3. The CDR3 totals 14 residues. The CDR3 DNA reads TGTGCCAGCAGCTCCGGGACAGAGAACACTGAAGCTTTCTTT. Translation: CASSSGTENTEAFF.

On this clone itself: An end of the junction does not agree with germline; a read error may underlie this. The gene calls are TRBV5-3 and TRBJ2-1; no definite D call. TRBV5-3 is an open reading frame, and its role is uncertain. CDR3 length: 12 amino acids. In nucleotides, the CDR3 is TGTGCCAGCAGCTTTAAATACAATGAGCAGTTCTTC. It encodes CASSFKYNEQFF.

J is TRBJ2-7 and V is TRBV11-2, with 10 bases that match TRBD2. The CDR3 has 15 residues. V lost 3 bases, J lost 2 bases, and 4 bases stayed unmatched. Germline values: CDR1 SGHAT, CDR2 FQNNGV. The CDR3 nucleotides read TGTGCCAGCAGCTTCCAAGCGGGAGGGGCCTACGAGCAGTACTTC. Its protein product is CASSFQAGGAYEQYF.

The rearrangement joins TRBV2 to TRBJ2-2; 7 bases map to TRBD2. The junction had 11 bases not matched to a gene; V was cut back by 4 bases and J by 6 bases. Germline CDR1 is SNHLY and CDR2 is FYNNEI. The CDR3 is 16 amino acids. This CDR3 reads CASSALSPGGPGELFF. In DNA, the CDR3 is TGTGCCAGCAGTGCTCTTTCTCCGGGGGGACCCGGGGAGCTGTTTTTT.

This sequence joins TRBV28 and TRBJ2-6; TRBD1 is a possible D gene (6 bases). The CDR3 extends over 15 amino acids. CDR1 is MDHEN, CDR2 SYDVKM, per germline. Trimming shortened V by 3 bases and J by 2 bases, and 8 bases separated the two germline ends. The CDR3 DNA reads as TGTGCCAGCAGTTTGGCAGGGGCTGGGGCCAACGTCCTGACTTTC. This codes for CASSLAGAGANVLTF.

J is TRBJ2-1 and V is TRBV9; TRBD1 matches 8 bases. J gave up 3 bases and V 4 bases, and 9 bases lay outside the gene matches. Germline assignment: CDR1 SGDLS and CDR2 YYNGEE. The CDR3 has 16 amino acids. The chain's CDR3 is CASSFRQGSLYNEQFF. The DNA of the CDR3 is TGTGCCAGCAGCTTTCGACAGGGGTCTCTCTACAATGAGCAGTTCTTC.

This clone appeared once. The chain carries TRBV4-3 and TRBJ1-6; D gene ambiguous. With 0 bases removed from V and 7 bases from J, the gap between germline ends came to 10 bases. Germline lookup yields CDR1 LGHNA and CDR2 YSLEER. The CDR3 has 15 amino acids. The DNA for the CDR3 is TGCGCCAGCAGCCAAGATTGGGAATCGAATTCACCCCTCCACTTT. Residues: CASSQDWESNSPLHF.

V and J are TRBV6-6 and TRBJ1-2, with D unresolved. This CDR3 is built from 15 residues. Germline CDR1 is MNHNY and CDR2 is SVGAGI (reference sequence). V gave up 0 bases and J gave up 6 bases, with 14 bases separating them. The chain's CDR3 is CASSYSERTLDGYTF. CDR3 nucleotides: TGTGCCAGCAGTTACTCCGAAAGGACGCTGGATGGCTACACCTTC.

The count of this clone is one. The V gene is TRBV5-6, the J gene TRBJ1-2, with 10 bases aligning to TRBD1. CDR1 is SGHDT and CDR2 is YYEEEE in the germline V gene. This CDR3 spans 13 amino acids. The V segment lost 2 bases and the J segment 8 bases; nucleotides outside the gene matches: 3. CDR3 bases: TGTGCCAGCAGCTTTGGGACAGGGGAAGGCTACACCTTC. Protein: CASSFGTGEGYTF.

The chain is built from TRBV2 and TRBJ2-4, with 9 bases matching TRBD2. The CDR3 contains 16 residues. Looked up from germline, CDR1 is SNHLY and CDR2 is FYNNEI. Trimming cost V 6 bases and J 4 bases; bases outside gene matches: 10. Here the CDR3 DNA reads TGTGCCAGCAGGGACCAGACTAGCGGTTTAAAAAACATTCAGTACTTC. Translation: CASRDQTSGLKNIQYF.

The V gene is TRBV6-4, the J gene TRBJ1-6; possibly TRBD1 for D (5 bases). The V end lost 0 bases, the J end lost 4 bases, and 10 bases lay between the germline ends. The CDR3 spans 16 residues. Germline loops: CDR1 MRHNA, CDR2 SNTAGT. The CDR3 nucleotides read TGTGCCAGCAGTGACTCGGGACGGACGTATAATTCACCCCTCCACTTT. Protein sequence: CASSDSGRTYNSPLHF.

This clone occurred a few times. The chain joins TRBV30 to TRBJ1-5; D ambiguous. Germline CDR1 GTSNPN, CDR2 SVGIG (reference sequence). The CDR3 has 13 amino acids. Deletions cut 1 base from V and 3 bases from J, with 7 bases between. The CDR3 loop reads CAWSEDFNQPQHF. The CDR3 DNA reads as TGTGCCTGGAGTGAAGACTTCAATCAGCCCCAGCATTTT.

The chain carries TRBV4-1 and TRBJ1-5, with 7 bases fitting TRBD1. V shed 4 bases, J shed 7 bases, and the junction held 10 bases outside the gene matches. The CDR3 length is 15 residues. Germline CDR1 reads MGHRA; CDR2 reads YSYEKL. CDR3 protein: CASSPAGAGGQPQHF. The CDR3, as DNA: TGCGCCAGCAGCCCCGCCGGGGCAGGGGGGCAGCCCCAGCATTTT.

This clone is a singleton in its sample. The rearrangement links TRBV5-1 to TRBJ2-6, with D maybe TRBD2 (7 bases). Germline V gives CDR1 SGHRS, CDR2 YFSETQ. The CDR3 is 15 amino acids. Trimming cost V 4 bases and J 4 bases, with 12 bases left between them. CDR3 residues: CASSVQGGGANVLTF. CDR3 in DNA: TGCGCCAGCAGCGTACAGGGAGGGGGGGCCAACGTCCTGACTTTC.

The V call is TRBV18, the J call TRBJ1-2; D gene ambiguous. CDR1 and CDR2 (germline): KGHSH, LQKENI. The V end was cut by 2 bases, the J end by 2 bases, with 6 bases between. This CDR3 has 13 residues. CDR3 coding DNA: TGTGCCAGCTCACCAAAAGAGAACTATGGCTACACCTTC. Amino acids: CASSPKENYGYTF.

Only one count was recorded for this clone. The chain links TRBV10-3 to TRBJ2-7; TRBD1 agrees at 11 bases. Trimming cost V 6 bases and J 5 bases; bases outside gene matches: 9. The CDR3 totals 15 residues. The germline gives CDR1 ENHRY, CDR2 SYGVKD. The CDR3 region has the DNA TGTGCCATCAGACAACCCGGGACAGGGGGAAACGAGCAGTACTTC. Translation gives CAIRQPGTGGNEQYF.

This chain joins TRBV28 and TRBJ2-7; D remains unclear. The CDR3 spans 14 residues. V dropped 0 bases and J dropped 3 bases, with 9 bases sitting between them. Per germline, CDR1 MDHEN and CDR2 SYDVKM. DNA of the CDR3: TGTGCCAGCAGTTTATGGGGAAGGGTCTACGAGCAGTACTTC. It translates to CASSLWGRVYEQYF.

The chain carries TRBV5-1 and TRBJ1-1, with a possible D match to TRBD1 (6 bases). Trimming pared 3 bases from V and 6 bases from J, leaving 18 bases between. The CDR3 has 15 residues. Per the germline V gene, CDR1 is SGHRS and CDR2 is YFSETQ. CDR3 region: CASSSRSQGSAEAFF. CDR3 sequence (DNA): TGCGCCAGCAGCTCCCGGAGCCAGGGGAGCGCTGAAGCTTTCTTT.

This chain joins TRBV29-1 and TRBJ2-2; 7 nucleotides align to TRBD2. With 6 bases clipped from V and 6 bases from J, the junction kept 10 bases outside the gene matches. CDR1 and CDR2 from the germline V gene are SQVTM and ANQGSEA. CDR3 length: 14 amino acids. CDR3 loop: CSVRTSIGAGELFF. The CDR3 coding sequence is TGCAGCGTGAGGACTAGTATAGGGGCCGGGGAGCTGTTTTTT.

DNA for the CDR3: TGTGCCAGCAGACCCGGGGGGGCTACAGATACGCAGTATTTT. It is translated as CASRPGGATDTQYF. This chain uses TRBV28 with TRBJ2-3, with 8 bases that match TRBD2. CDR1 is MDHEN and CDR2 is SYDVKM in the germline V gene. The ends lost 6 bases at V and 3 bases at J; junction bases unmatched: 5. This CDR3 has 14 amino acids.

V gene TRBV5-6 combines with J gene TRBJ2-2; 7 bases align to TRBD1. This CDR3 has 14 residues. V trimming: 2 bases; J trimming: 6 bases; junction bases outside the gene matches: 4. CDR1 and CDR2 (germline): SGHDT, YYEEEE. The CDR3 is CASSFFDRAGELFF. The CDR3, as DNA: TGTGCCAGCAGCTTTTTTGACAGGGCCGGGGAGCTGTTTTTT.

V is TRBV5-6 and J is TRBJ1-3; D not certain. The CDR3 covers 13 residues. V was pared by 5 bases and J by 0 bases, with 6 bases between. The V gene's germline CDR1 is SGHDT and CDR2 YYEEEE. The CDR3, as DNA: TGTGCCAGCAGGCCGTACTCTGGAAACACCATATATTTT. Protein: CASRPYSGNTIYF. Drawing the rest from reference TRBV5-6 and TRBJ1-3, the complete variable domain is DAGVTQSPTHLIKTRGQQVTLRCSPKSGHDTVSWYQQALGQGPQFIFQYYEEEERQRGNFPDRFSGHQFPNYSSELNVNALLLGDSALYLCASRPYSGNTIYFGEGSWLTVV.